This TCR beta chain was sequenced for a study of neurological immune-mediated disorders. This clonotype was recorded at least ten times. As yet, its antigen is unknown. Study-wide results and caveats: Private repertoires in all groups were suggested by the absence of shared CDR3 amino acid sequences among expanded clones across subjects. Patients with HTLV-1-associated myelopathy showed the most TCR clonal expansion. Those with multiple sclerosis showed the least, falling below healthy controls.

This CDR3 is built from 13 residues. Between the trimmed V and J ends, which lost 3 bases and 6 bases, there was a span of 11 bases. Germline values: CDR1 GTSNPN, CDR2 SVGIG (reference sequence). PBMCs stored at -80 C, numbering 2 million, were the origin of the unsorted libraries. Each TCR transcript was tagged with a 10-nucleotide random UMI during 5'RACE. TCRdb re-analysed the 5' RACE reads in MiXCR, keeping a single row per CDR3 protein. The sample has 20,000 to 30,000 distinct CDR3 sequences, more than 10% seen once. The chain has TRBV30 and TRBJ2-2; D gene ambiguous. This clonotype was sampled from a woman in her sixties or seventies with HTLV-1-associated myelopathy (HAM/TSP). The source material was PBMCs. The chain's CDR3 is CAWSPVSAGELFF. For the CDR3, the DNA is TGTGCCTGGAGCCCGGTGAGCGCCGGGGAGCTGTTTTTT.